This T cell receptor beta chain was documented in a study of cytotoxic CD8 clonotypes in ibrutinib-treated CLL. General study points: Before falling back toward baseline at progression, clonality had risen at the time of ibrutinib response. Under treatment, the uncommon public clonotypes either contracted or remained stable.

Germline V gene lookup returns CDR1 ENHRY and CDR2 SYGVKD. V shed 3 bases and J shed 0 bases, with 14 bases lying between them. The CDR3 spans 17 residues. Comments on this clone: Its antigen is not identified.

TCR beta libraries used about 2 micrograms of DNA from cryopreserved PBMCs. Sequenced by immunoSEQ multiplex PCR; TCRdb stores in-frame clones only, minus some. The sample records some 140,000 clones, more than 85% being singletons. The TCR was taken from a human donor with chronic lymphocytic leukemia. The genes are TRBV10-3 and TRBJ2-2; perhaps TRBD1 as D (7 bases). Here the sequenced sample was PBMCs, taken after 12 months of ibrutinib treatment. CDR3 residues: CAISEYAGQTNTGELFF. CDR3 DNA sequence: TGTGCCATCAGTGAATATGCGGGACAGACGAACACCGGGGAGCTGTTTTTT.